Presented here are 3 T cell receptor beta chains from one specimen sequenced in a study of T cell repertoires in cytomegalovirus infection. TCRdb ran MiXCR on the reads and lists one entry per CDR3 protein. The sample consists of about 310,000 distinct CDR3 sequences, roughly 9.3% of them appearing once. The sample was PBMCs. The source is a human donor in good health (CMV status not recorded). Some clones in this sample may be carry-over from other donors' samples.

This clonotype showed up many times. The chain combines TRBV6-1 with TRBJ1-2; weak D call: TRBD1 (6 bases). This CDR3 contains 14 residues. The V and J ends lost 3 bases and 2 bases respectively, with 10 bases between them. Germline V gene sequence: CDR1 MNHNS, CDR2 SASEGT. The CDR3 loop reads CASSEEDRNYGYTF. CDR3 coding DNA: TGTGCCAGCAGTGAGGAAGACAGGAACTATGGCTACACCTTC.

At least ten counts were recorded for this clonotype. The V and J genes are TRBV7-2 and TRBJ1-1, with D perhaps TRBD1 (6 bases). The CDR3 length is 15 residues. V was cut by 3 bases and J by 4 bases, with 15 bases left in between. CDR1 and CDR2 from the germline V gene are SGHTA and FQGNSA. Here the CDR3 DNA reads TGTGCCAGCAGCTTCGGGGGCGCGAGTTCCACTGAAGCTTTCTTT. This codes for CASSFGGASSTEAFF.

Ten or more counts support this clonotype. For the CDR3, the DNA is TGCAGTGCTAGGGGCCCGGCAGCCGCTAACTATGGCTACACCTTC. Its translation: CSARGPAAANYGYTF. The rearrangement joins TRBV20-1 to TRBJ1-2; D ambiguous. Germline assignment: CDR1 DFQATT and CDR2 SNEGSKA (reference sequence). CDR3 length equals 15 residues. Trimming removed 3 bases at V and 0 bases at J, with 14 bases between.